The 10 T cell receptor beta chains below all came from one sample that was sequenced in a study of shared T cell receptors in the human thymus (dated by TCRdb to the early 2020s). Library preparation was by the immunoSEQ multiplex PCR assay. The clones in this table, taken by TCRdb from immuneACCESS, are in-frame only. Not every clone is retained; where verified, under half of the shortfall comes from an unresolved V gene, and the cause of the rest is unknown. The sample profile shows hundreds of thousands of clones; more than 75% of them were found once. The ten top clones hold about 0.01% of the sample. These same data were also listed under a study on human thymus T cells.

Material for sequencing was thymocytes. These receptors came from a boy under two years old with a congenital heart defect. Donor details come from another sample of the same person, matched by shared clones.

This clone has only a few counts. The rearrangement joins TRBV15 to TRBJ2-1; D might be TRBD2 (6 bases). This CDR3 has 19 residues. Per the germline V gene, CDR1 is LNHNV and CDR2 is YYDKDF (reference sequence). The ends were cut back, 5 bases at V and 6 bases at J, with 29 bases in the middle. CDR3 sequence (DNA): TGTGCCACCAGCCCCCGAAGCAGAGGGACTCCGCTTCTTTTCAATGAGCAGTTCTTC. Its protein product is CATSPRSRGTPLLFNEQFF.

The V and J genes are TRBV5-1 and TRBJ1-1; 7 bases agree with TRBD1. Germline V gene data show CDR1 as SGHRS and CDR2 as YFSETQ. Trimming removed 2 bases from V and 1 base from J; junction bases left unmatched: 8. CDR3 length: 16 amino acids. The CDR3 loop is CASSFSQGGENTEAFF. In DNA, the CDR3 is TGCGCCAGCAGCTTCAGTCAGGGGGGTGAGAACACTGAAGCTTTCTTT. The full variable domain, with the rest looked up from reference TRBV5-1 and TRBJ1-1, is KAGVTQTPRYLIKTRGQQVTLSCSPISGHRSVSWYQQTPGQGLQFLFEYFSETQRNKGNFPGRFSGRQFSNSRSEMNVSTLELGDSALYLCASSFSQGGENTEAFFGQGTRLTVV.

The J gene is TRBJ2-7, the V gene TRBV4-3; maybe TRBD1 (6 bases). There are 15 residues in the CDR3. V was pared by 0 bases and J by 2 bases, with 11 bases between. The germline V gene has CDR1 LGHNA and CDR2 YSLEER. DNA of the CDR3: TGCGCCAGCAGCCAAGATACCCAGGGGCCCTACGAGCAGTACTTC. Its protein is CASSQDTQGPYEQYF.

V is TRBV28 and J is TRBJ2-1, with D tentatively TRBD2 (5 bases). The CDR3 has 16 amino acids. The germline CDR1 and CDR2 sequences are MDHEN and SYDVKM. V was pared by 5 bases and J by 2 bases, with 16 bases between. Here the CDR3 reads CASSPRTALPYNEQFF. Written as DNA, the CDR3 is TGTGCCAGCAGTCCCCGGACTGCCCTACCCTACAATGAGCAGTTCTTC.

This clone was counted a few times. This CDR3 reads CASSPEGTVGYTF. CDR3 coding DNA: TGTGCCAGCAGTCCCGAGGGGACAGTTGGCTACACCTTC. The gene calls are TRBV11-2 and TRBJ1-2; TRBD1 agrees at 7 bases. With V trimmed by 6 bases and J by 7 bases, 8 bases remained unmatched. Germline-derived CDR1 and CDR2 are SGHAT and FQNNGV. CDR3 length: 13 amino acids. Full variable domain (rest looked up from reference TRBV11-2 and TRBJ1-2): EAGVAQSPRYKIIEKRQSVAFWCNPISGHATLYWYQQILGQGPKLLIQFQNNGVVDDSQLPKDRFSAERLKGVDSTLKIQPAKLEDSAVYLCASSPEGTVGYTFGSGTRLTVV.

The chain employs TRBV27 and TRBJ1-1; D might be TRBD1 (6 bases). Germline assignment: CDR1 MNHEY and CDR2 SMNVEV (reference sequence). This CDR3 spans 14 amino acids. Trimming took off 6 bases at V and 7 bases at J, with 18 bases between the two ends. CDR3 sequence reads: CASSPQDRLDEAFF. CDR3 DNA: TGTGCCAGCAGCCCTCAGGACAGACTGGATGAAGCTTTCTTT.

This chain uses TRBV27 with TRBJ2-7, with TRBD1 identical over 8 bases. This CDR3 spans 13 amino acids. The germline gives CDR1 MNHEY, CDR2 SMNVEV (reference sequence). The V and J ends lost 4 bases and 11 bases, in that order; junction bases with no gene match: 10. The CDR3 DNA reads TGTGCCAGCAGTTCTCGGACAGGGTCAGACGAGTACTTC. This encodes CASSSRTGSDEYF.

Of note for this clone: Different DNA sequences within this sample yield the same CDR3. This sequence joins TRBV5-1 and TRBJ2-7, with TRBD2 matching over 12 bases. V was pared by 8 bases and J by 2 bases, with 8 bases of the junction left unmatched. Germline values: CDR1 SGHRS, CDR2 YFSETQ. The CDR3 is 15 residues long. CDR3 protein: CASSPGLAGPYEQYF. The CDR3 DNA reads TGCGCCAGTTCCCCGGGACTAGCGGGCCCCTACGAGCAGTACTTC.

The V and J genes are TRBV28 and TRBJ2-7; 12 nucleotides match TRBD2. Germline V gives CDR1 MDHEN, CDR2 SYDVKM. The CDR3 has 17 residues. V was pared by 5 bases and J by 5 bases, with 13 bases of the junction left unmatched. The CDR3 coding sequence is TGTGCCAGCAGTGCGACTAGCGGGAGCCCCAGGGTCCACGAGCAGTACTTC. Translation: CASSATSGSPRVHEQYF.

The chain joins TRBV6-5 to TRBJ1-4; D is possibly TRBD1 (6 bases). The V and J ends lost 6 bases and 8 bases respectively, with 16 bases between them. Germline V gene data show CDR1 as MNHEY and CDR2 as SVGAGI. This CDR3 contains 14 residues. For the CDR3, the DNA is TGTGCCAGCAGCCCCCAGGGGCGCTTAGAAAAACTGTTTTTT. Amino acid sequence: CASSPQGRLEKLFF.